The present T cell receptor (beta chain) was sequenced within a study of T-cell reconstitution after alpha-beta-depleted transplantation in children. A library of TCRbeta sequences, prepared with unique molecular identifiers, was generated. Using its own MiXCR run on the PCR reads, TCRdb lists one record per CDR3 protein. The top ten clones hold about 15% of a sample with around 92,000 distinct CDR3 sequences, about 12% of them seen once. With 4 bases removed from V and 6 bases from J, the gap between germline ends came to 16 bases. The CDR3 contains 14 residues. Germline CDR1 and CDR2: SQVTM and ANQGSEA. This clonotype was recorded many times.

This TCR came from a human donor who donated a stem cell graft to a child with inherited bone marrow failure. J is TRBJ1-5 and V is TRBV29-1, with D perhaps matching TRBD1 (6 bases). Sequenced material: PBMCs from the stem cell graft donor, taken from the stem cell graft. The CDR3 nucleotides are TGCAGCGTTGGAAATGGGGGGGCAGGTCAGCCCCAGCATTTT. This translates into CSVGNGGAGQPQHF. The full variable domain, with the rest looked up from reference TRBV29-1 and TRBJ1-5, is SAVISQKPSRDICQRGTSLTIQCQVDSQVTMMFWYRQQPGQSLTLIATANQGSEATYESGFVIDKFPISRPNLTFSTLTVSNMSPEDSSIYLCSVGNGGAGQPQHFGDGTRLSIL.